Following are 9 T cell receptor beta chains from one sample sequenced in a study of cytomegalovirus exposure and HLA in healthy donors. The PCR had 60 Vbeta and 13 Jbeta primers. The protocol was immunoSEQ multiplex PCR, while the TCRdb copy is restricted to in-frame clones and leaves out a portion. The repertoire includes approximately 150,000 clones, almost 85% of them detected once, and about 3.4% sits in the top ten. Material: PBMCs. The source of these receptors is a man younger than 35 in good health and CMV-seropositive.

The CDR3 nucleotides are TGTGCCAGCAGCTTGGACAGGGCGAGGGAAAAACTGTTTTTT. This gives the protein CASSLDRAREKLFF. This chain uses TRBV5-6 with TRBJ1-4; D possibly corresponds to TRBD1 (6 bases). There are 14 residues in the CDR3. CDR1 and CDR2 (germline): SGHDT, YYEEEE. Trimming shortened V by 0 bases and J by 8 bases, and 11 bases separated the two germline ends.

This clone was detected only a few times. The genes are TRBV5-1 and TRBJ1-3; D may be TRBD1 (5 bases). Trimming pared 2 bases from V and 4 bases from J, leaving 10 bases between. The CDR3 extends over 14 amino acids. The germline CDR1 and CDR2 sequences are SGHRS and YFSETQ. CDR3 region: CASSFKGEGNTIYF. CDR3 bases: TGCGCCAGCAGCTTCAAAGGGGAAGGAAACACCATATATTTT.

The chain is built from TRBV2 and TRBJ1-1, with 9 bases that match TRBD1. The V gene's germline CDR1 is SNHLY and CDR2 FYNNEI. The CDR3 is 14 residues long. The ends lost 6 bases at V and 4 bases at J; junction bases unmatched: 6. Here the CDR3 DNA reads TGTGCCAGCAGCTCACAGGGGGCGATCACTGAAGCTTTCTTT. It yields the protein CASSSQGAITEAFF.

With regard to this clone: A read error may account for a junction end that differs from germline. The CDR3 here is CDSSLALYDEQYF. CDR3 sequence (DNA): TGTGACAGCAGCTTGGCCCTGTATGACGAGCAGTACTTC. The chain links TRBV7-2 to TRBJ2-7; the D is unclear. Germline values: CDR1 SGHTA, CDR2 FQGNSA. This CDR3 contains 13 residues.

The V and J genes are TRBV13 and TRBJ2-1, with D possibly being TRBD2 (5 bases). CDR1 PRHDT and CDR2 FYEKMQ come from the germline V gene (reference sequence). V was clipped by 4 bases and J by 6 bases, with 13 bases between them. The CDR3 runs 14 residues. The CDR3 DNA sequence: TGTGCCAGCAGCTCCGGGCTAGCCGGCAATGAGCAGTTCTTC. As protein: CASSSGLAGNEQFF.

The chain joins TRBV19 to TRBJ2-7, with TRBD2 as a possible D gene (6 bases). V was pared by 6 bases and J by 3 bases, with 18 bases between. The CDR3 sequence is 15 residues long. CDR1 is LNHDA, CDR2 SQIVND, per germline (reference sequence). CDR3 DNA: TGTGCCAGTAGCTGGGGGACGGGAGACAGCTACGAGCAGTACTTC. Its translation: CASSWGTGDSYEQYF.

J is TRBJ2-3 and V is TRBV2; 13 bases are a match to TRBD2. CDR1 is SNHLY, CDR2 FYNNEI, per germline. The CDR3 has 15 residues. V trimming: 7 bases; J trimming: 6 bases; junction bases outside the gene matches: 7. CDR3 in amino acids: CASTSWTSGSDTQYF. In DNA form, the CDR3 reads TGTGCCAGCACGAGTTGGACTAGCGGGAGTGATACGCAGTATTTT.

For this clone: Other DNA sequences of this sample code for an identical CDR3. V is TRBV6-4 and J is TRBJ2-3; 10 nucleotides align to TRBD1. The CDR3 totals 14 residues. Germline CDR1 is MRHNA and CDR2 is SNTAGT. Unmatched junction bases numbered 5, after V lost 6 bases and J lost 5 bases. The CDR3 DNA reads as TGTGCCAGCAGCCCGACAGGGGGCCAAGATACGCAGTATTTT. It encodes CASSPTGGQDTQYF.

The chain employs TRBV29-1 and TRBJ1-5; D call uncertain. The V end lost 4 bases, the J end lost 0 bases, and 7 bases lay between the germline ends. Germline V lookup: CDR1 SQVTM, CDR2 ANQGSEA. The CDR3 is 13 amino acids. The CDR3 reads CSVAGHSNQPQHF. Written as DNA, the CDR3 is TGCAGCGTTGCTGGGCATAGCAATCAGCCCCAGCATTTT.